This T cell receptor (beta chain) was found in a study of glioma-infiltrating T cells after dendritic cell vaccination (dated by TCRdb to 2016 to 2017). Regarding the study in general: A cohort of 15 or so glioblastoma patients from Phase I and II dendritic cell vaccination trials was included, of whom 9 were newly diagnosed and 6 had recurrent disease. Between the early 2000s and the early 2010s, the patients were given dendritic cell vaccination pulsed with autologous tumor lysate. The vaccine was prepared from monocyte-derived dendritic cells that were cultured for roughly seven days with IL-4 and GM-CSF and then pulsed overnight with autologous tumor lysate. Three intradermal dendritic cell vaccine injections were administered to patients at biweekly intervals in the arm below the axilla. In glioblastoma patients vaccinated with dendritic cells, deep sequencing of TCR beta CDR3 regions served to measure the amount of tumor-infiltrating lymphocytes and to compare repertoires between tumor and blood. Survival after dendritic cell vaccination was correlated with TCR sequencing metrics, such as TIL content and the overlap between tumor and blood repertoires. The investigation overall reported the following: No direct relationship between TCR clonality and survival was found, suggesting that a diverse polyclonal response may matter. The cohort was small and heterogeneous, only a few patients had full blood and tumor sets, and even fewer had initial-recurrent tumor pairs. Longer time to progression and overall survival after dendritic cell vaccination were predicted by higher estimated pretreatment TIL content. The response model built on TCR overlap across three groups was characterized as speculative, with prospective validation still needed.

The count of this clone is one. The antigen it binds to is not known. No base-level quality is on record; no much larger clone is a single base apart. To be selected, patients needed enough residual fresh-frozen tumor tissue and more than two years of available survival data. An isocitrate dehydrogenase mutation was not carried by any of the glioblastoma patients, although molecular status was otherwise variable. PBMC were collected before vaccination, two weeks after the third vaccination, and at tumor progression when it occurred. The Qiagen DNeasy Blood extraction Kit was used to extract genomic DNA. TCRB CDR3 regions were amplified from approximately 2 ug genomic DNA, or all available DNA if less, using the immunoSEQ assay. Multiplex PCR used 60 forward primers for TCR V beta segments and 13 reverse primers for J beta segments. To estimate reads per starting template, synthetic control templates were spiked into each sample at limiting dilution. The Illumina HiSeq System generated 87 bp sequencing reads. Processing in the source paper ran as follows. To remove PCR and sequencing errors, closely related sequences were merged with a nearest neighbor algorithm. TCR overlap was measured as the percentage of unique tumor TCR beta sequences that were also present in the peripheral blood of the same patient. The clones in this table, taken by TCRdb from immuneACCESS, are in-frame only. Not every clone is retained; where verified, under half of the shortfall comes from an unresolved V gene, and the cause of the rest is unknown. V, J and clone size derive from that table, while D and trimming were established from the DNA sequence. The sample table shows under 100,000 clones, and 85% are seen once. The biggest ten clones account for under 3% of the sample.

Between the V and J ends, shortened by 4 bases and 2 bases respectively, the junction contains 13 bases. CDR1 SGHDT and CDR2 YYEEEE were looked up in the germline V gene. Inclusive of the bounding cysteine and phenylalanine, the CDR3 is 15 residues long. The read is trimmed to its CDR3 DNA, 45 bases read in frame from base 1. The sequenced sample was blood, obtained before dendritic cell vaccination. The source of this sequence is a human donor with glioblastoma. This sequence uses TRBV5-6 and TRBJ1-5; the D gene is perhaps TRBD1, from 5 matching bases. The CDR3 loop reads CASSLVGEGNQPQHF. The base sequence is TGTGCCAGCAGCCTGGTGGGGGAGGGCAATCAGCCCCAGCATTTT.